This T cell receptor beta chain was sequenced for a study of CD8 T cells in ankylosing spondylitis. Study-wide results and limits: Existing reports had already noted some motif variants in reactive arthritis synovial fluid and blood. CD8+ disease-linked clones were present at relatively low frequencies in blood. Made up of eight or nine highly homologous variants, a TCR beta motif appeared characteristic of ankylosing spondylitis blood. Matched ankylosing spondylitis synovial fluid reportedly contained a significantly enriched population of disease-linked clones.

TCRdb fed the 5' RACE reads into MiXCR, producing one record per CDR3 protein. The sample lists about 240,000 distinct CDR3 sequences; more than 20% were seen once. Regarding this clonotype: Its antigen is not known.

The V segment lost 6 bases and the J segment 4 bases; nucleotides outside the gene matches: 7. This CDR3 contains 14 residues. From germline, CDR1 is MNHNS and CDR2 SASEGT. Sequencing was performed on blood, either unsorted or a sorted T cell fraction (not recorded which). This TCR came from a male donor with ankylosing spondylitis or in good health (not recorded which). The chain couples TRBV6-1 to TRBJ2-7, with 9 bases aligning to TRBD1. In DNA, the CDR3 is TGTGCCAGCAGGCCGGGACAGGGTGCTTACGAGCAGTACTTC. Translating gives CASRPGQGAYEQYF.